The 29 T cell receptor beta chains below come from one sample, sequenced in a study of blood T cell repertoires in COVID-19. Assay: immunoSEQ multiplex PCR; the TCRdb copy retains only in-frame clones and omits some. The sample shows about 250,000 clones, more than 80% of them seen only once. Sample: PBMCs or T cells enriched from blood (not recorded which). Receptors originate from a woman younger than 30 who had recovered from COVID-19.

The rearrangement links TRBV12-2 to TRBJ2-7; TRBD2 was called by the table and not checked on the DNA. TRBV12-2 is classified as a pseudogene. The CDR3 runs to 15 residues. The CDR3 is CASRLGTGGRREQYF. As DNA, the CDR3 is TGTGCAAGTCGCTTAGGGACCGGAGGGCGCAGAGAGCAGTACTTC.

The count of this clone is one. The chain recombines TRBV9 with TRBJ1-1; no clear D gene. The CDR3 has 15 amino acids. Germline assignment: CDR1 SGDLS and CDR2 YYNGEE. Between the trimmed V and J ends, which lost 0 bases and 5 bases, there was a span of 14 bases. CDR3 in DNA: TGTGCCAGCAGCGTAGAAACCGTGGGCTTTACTGAAGCTTTCTTT. Translation: CASSVETVGFTEAFF.

This chain joins TRBV27 and TRBJ2-7; weak D call: TRBD2 (5 bases). There are 11 residues in the CDR3. Germline CDR1 reads MNHEY; CDR2 reads SMNVEV (reference sequence). Between the trimmed V and J ends, which lost 5 bases and 3 bases, there was a span of 5 bases. The CDR3 sequence: CASSRGYEQYF. The CDR3, as DNA: TGTGCCAGCAGTCGGGGCTACGAGCAGTACTTC.

This chain connects TRBV6-2 or TRBV6-3 to TRBJ2-7; 8 bases are a match to TRBD1. The CDR3 has 12 amino acids. The germline V gene encodes CDR1 MNHEY and CDR2 SVGEGT. Unmatched junction bases numbered 6, after V lost 5 bases and J lost 9 bases. CDR3 in amino acids: CASSGQGSMQYF. The CDR3 nucleotides read TGTGCCAGCAGTGGACAGGGTAGTATGCAGTACTTC.

The CDR3 nucleotides read TGCGCCAGCAGCCCCGGTCCGAGGACTCCCTACGAGCAGTACTTC. This codes for CASSPGPRTPYEQYF. The chain joins TRBV5-1 to TRBJ2-7; possibly TRBD2 for D (5 bases). Trimming took off 4 bases at V and 2 bases at J, with 16 bases between the two ends. This CDR3 is 15 amino acids long. The germline V gene encodes CDR1 SGHRS and CDR2 YFSETQ.

V and J are TRBV5-8 and TRBJ2-2, with TRBD2 matching 7 bases. The CDR3 is 16 amino acids. Germline assignment: CDR1 SGHTS and CDR2 YDEGEE. V dropped 0 bases and J dropped 6; count of bases not matched to a gene: 8. The CDR3 DNA is TGTGCCAGCAGCTTGGCCATCGGGGGGAAAGCCGGGGAGCTGTTTTTT. Protein product: CASSLAIGGKAGELFF. The full variable domain, in which reference TRBV5-8 and TRBJ2-2 provide the parts outside the CDR3, is EAGVTQSPTHLIKTRGQQATLRCSPISGHTSVYWYQQALGLGLQFLLWYDEGEERNRGNFPPRFSGRQFPNYSSELNVNALELEDSALYLCASSLAIGGKAGELFFGEGSRLTVL.

The chain combines TRBV3-1 (or the pseudogene TRBV3-2) with TRBJ1-6; D not certain. V shed 1 base and J shed 7 bases, with 8 bases lying between them. The CDR3 is made up of 14 amino acids. Germline lookup yields CDR1 LGHDT and CDR2 YNNKEL (reference sequence). The CDR3 DNA follows: TGTGCCAGCAGCCAAGTCCACTGGAATTCACCCCTCCACTTT. This translates into CASSQVHWNSPLHF.

This clone was seen once. The J gene is TRBJ1-1, the V gene TRBV5-4; D call uncertain. This CDR3 spans 13 amino acids. The V end was cut by 2 bases, the J end by 4 bases, with 9 bases between. The germline V gene has CDR1 SGHNT and CDR2 YYREEE (reference sequence). CDR3 amino acids: CASSLTHSTEAFF. CDR3 DNA: TGTGCCAGCAGCTTAACTCATTCCACTGAAGCTTTCTTT.

The chain's CDR3 is CASSISGGTSTDTQYF. The CDR3 nucleotides are TGCGCCAGCAGCATAAGCGGGGGAACTAGCACAGATACGCAGTATTTT. J is TRBJ2-3 and V is TRBV5-1; TRBD2 matches at 8 bases. This CDR3 comprises 16 residues. Trimming took 4 bases from V and 0 from J; bases not matched to a gene: 7. From germline, CDR1 is SGHRS and CDR2 YFSETQ. The complete variable domain, with remaining parts taken from reference TRBV5-1 and TRBJ2-3, reads KAGVTQTPRYLIKTRGQQVTLSCSPISGHRSVSWYQQTPGQGLQFLFEYFSETQRNKGNFPGRFSGRQFSNSRSEMNVSTLELGDSALYLCASSISGGTSTDTQYFGPGTRLTVL.

The chain carries TRBV4-2 and TRBJ2-2; 12 bases are a match to TRBD2. Germline CDR1 is LGHNA and CDR2 is YNFKEQ. Trimming cost V 4 bases and J 5 bases; bases outside gene matches: 5. The CDR3 sequence is 16 residues long. CDR3 sequence: CASSRLAGGPTGELFF. CDR3 in DNA: TGTGCCAGCAGCCGGCTAGCGGGGGGGCCAACCGGGGAGCTGTTTTTT.

The chain combines TRBV28 with TRBJ1-6, with a possible D match to TRBD1 (5 bases). CDR3 length equals 13 residues. V was pared by 8 bases and J by 9 bases, with 14 bases between. Germline V gives CDR1 MDHEN, CDR2 SYDVKM. The CDR3 spells CASRKGFGSPLHF. The DNA for the CDR3 is TGTGCCAGCCGAAAGGGGTTCGGTTCACCCCTCCACTTT. Looking up the rest from reference TRBV28 and TRBJ1-6 gives the full variable domain: DVKVTQSSRYLVKRTGEKVFLECVQDMDHENMFWYRQDPGLGLRLIYFSYDVKMKEKGDIPEGYSVSREKKERFSLILESASTNQTSMYLCASRKGFGSPLHFGNGTRLTVT.

The chain recombines TRBV28 with TRBJ1-2, with D unclear. The CDR3 is 13 residues long. Germline V lookup: CDR1 MDHEN, CDR2 SYDVKM. The V end was cut by 7 bases, the J end by 2 bases, with 11 bases between. This CDR3 reads CASKMTGNYGYTF. Written as DNA, the CDR3 is TGTGCCAGCAAAATGACGGGAAACTATGGCTACACCTTC.

The chain links TRBV6-5 to TRBJ1-3, with D possibly TRBD1 on 5 matching bases. CDR3 size: 15 residues. Trimming stripped 2 bases from V and 4 bases from J, with 12 bases between. Germline CDR1 and CDR2: MNHEY and SVGAGI. The CDR3 here is CASSYGGRNGNTIYF. DNA of the CDR3: TGTGCCAGCAGTTACGGGGGGAGAAACGGAAACACCATATATTTT.

The V gene is TRBV24-1, the J gene TRBJ2-2, with D possibly matching TRBD2 (6 bases). The CDR3 is made up of 17 amino acids. Germline V gene sequence: CDR1 KGHDR, CDR2 SFDVKD. Trimming removed 12 bases from V and 0 bases from J, with 22 bases in between. For the CDR3, the DNA is TGTGCCCCCCCTATGGGGGGTGACGTTGCGAACACCGGGGAGCTGTTTTTT. It is translated as CAPPMGGDVANTGELFF.

The J gene is TRBJ1-1, the V gene TRBV27; D is perhaps TRBD1 (5 bases). The CDR3 extends over 15 amino acids. The V and J ends lost 6 bases and 4 bases respectively, with 18 bases between them. Germline-derived CDR1 and CDR2 are MNHEY and SMNVEV (reference sequence). The CDR3 protein is CASSKPPGMATEAFF. CDR3 DNA: TGTGCCAGCAGCAAACCCCCAGGGATGGCCACTGAAGCTTTCTTT.

J is TRBJ2-1 and V is TRBV9; tentatively, D is TRBD1 (6 bases). Trimming cost V 3 bases and J 4 bases, with 14 bases left between them. The CDR3 contains 15 residues. Germline V gene data show CDR1 as SGDLS and CDR2 as YYNGEE. In DNA, the CDR3 is TGTGCCAGCAGCGAGACAGGTGGGTTTTACAATGAGCAGTTCTTC. Its translation: CASSETGGFYNEQFF.

The chain couples TRBV7-9 to TRBJ1-6, with a tentative D call TRBD1 (5 bases). The germline V gene encodes CDR1 SEHNR and CDR2 FQNEAQ (reference sequence). The CDR3 totals 14 residues. V was trimmed by 6 bases and J by 7 bases, leaving 13 bases between them. The CDR3 nucleotides are TGTGCCAGCAGTCTAGGGGCGGGGAATTCACCCCTCCACTTT. Protein: CASSLGAGNSPLHF.

V usage is TRBV7-2 and J usage is TRBJ1-5; 8 nucleotides agree with TRBD1. Per germline, CDR1 SGHTA and CDR2 FQGNSA. The CDR3 consists of 15 residues. V shed 5 bases, J shed 6 bases, and the junction held 9 bases outside the gene matches. This CDR3 reads CASSLHGTGSQPQHF. In nucleotides, the CDR3 is TGTGCCAGCAGCCTCCATGGGACAGGCAGTCAGCCCCAGCATTTT.

The chain couples TRBV5-5 to TRBJ1-1; 7 nucleotides line up with TRBD1. This CDR3 is 16 amino acids long. Trimming took 2 bases from V and 7 from J; bases not matched to a gene: 14. Germline CDR1 SGHKS, CDR2 YYEKEE (reference sequence). DNA for the CDR3: TGTGCCAGCAGCTTCCGGGACAGAGATGGTTGGGATGAAGCTTTCTTT. Protein: CASSFRDRDGWDEAFF. The variable domain in full, with the rest retrieved from reference TRBV5-5 and TRBJ1-1, is DAGVTQSPTHLIKTRGQQVTLRCSPISGHKSVSWYQQVLGQGPQFIFQYYEKEERGRGNFPDRFSARQFPNYSSELNVNALLLGDSALYLCASSFRDRDGWDEAFFGQGTRLTVV.

The rearrangement joins TRBV6-1 to TRBJ1-5; 9 bases match TRBD1. Trimming took 4 bases from V and 6 from J; bases not matched to a gene: 19. The CDR3 extends over 19 amino acids. Germline CDR1 reads MNHNS; CDR2 reads SASEGT. CDR3 DNA: TGTGCCAGCAGTGCAAGGTCGGGACAGGGTTTATCGTCCGCTCAGCCCCAGCATTTT. As protein: CASSARSGQGLSSAQPQHF.

This chain joins TRBV7-9 and TRBJ1-2; 10 bases are a match to TRBD1. Germline V CDR1 and CDR2: SEHNR, FQNEAQ (reference sequence). Trimming at V came to 5 bases and at J to 5 bases, leaving 8 bases not matched to a gene. This CDR3 is built from 15 residues. Written as DNA, the CDR3 is TGTGCCAGCAGCCTCGGACAGGGGGGATTTTATGGCTACACCTTC. Protein: CASSLGQGGFYGYTF.

The chain links TRBV2 to TRBJ1-2, with 8 bases aligning to TRBD1. V trimming: 4 bases; J trimming: 2 bases; junction bases outside the gene matches: 9. Germline V gives CDR1 SNHLY, CDR2 FYNNEI. The CDR3 spans 16 residues. The CDR3 region has the DNA TGTGCCAGCAGTGGAACACGGACAGGGTCAAACTATGGCTACACCTTC. It encodes CASSGTRTGSNYGYTF. The whole variable domain, filled in from reference TRBV2 and TRBJ1-2, reads EPEVTQTPSHQVTQMGQEVILRCVPISNHLYFYWYRQILGQKVEFLVSFYNNEISEKSEIFDDQFSVERPDGSNFTLKIRSTKLEDSAMYFCASSGTRTGSNYGYTFGSGTRLTVV.

The chain carries TRBV6-1 and TRBJ1-5; weak D call: TRBD1 (6 bases). CDR1 MNHNS and CDR2 SASEGT come from the germline V gene. V lost 0 bases to trimming and J lost 1 base, with 13 bases between them. The CDR3 runs 17 residues. CDR3 in amino acids: CASSEAKRGYSNQPQHF. The CDR3 DNA reads as TGTGCCAGCAGTGAAGCGAAGAGGGGGTACAGCAATCAGCCCCAGCATTTT.

V and J are TRBV27 and TRBJ2-1; TRBD2 matches at 9 bases. V was clipped by 6 bases and J by 0 bases; unmatched bases: 12. Germline CDR1 is MNHEY and CDR2 is SMNVEV (reference sequence). The CDR3 totals 18 residues. The CDR3 DNA reads TGTGCCAGCAGCGGATGGCGGGGGGGCTTAAGCTCCTACAATGAGCAGTTCTTC. This gives the protein CASSGWRGGLSSYNEQFF.

The count of this clone is one. J is TRBJ2-3 and V is TRBV4-1; perhaps TRBD1 as D (5 bases). V lost 0 bases and J 1 base, leaving 11 bases between the germline ends. This CDR3 comprises 16 residues. Germline V gives CDR1 MGHRA, CDR2 YSYEKL. The CDR3 region is CASSQEGVGGTDTQYF. In DNA form, the CDR3 reads TGCGCCAGCAGCCAAGAAGGAGTAGGGGGCACAGATACGCAGTATTTT.

The chain links TRBV6-1 to TRBJ1-4; 7 nucleotides line up with TRBD1. Losses at the gene ends were 4 bases for V and 7 bases for J; bases not matched to a gene: 12. CDR1 is MNHNS, CDR2 SASEGT, per germline. There are 16 residues in the CDR3. The CDR3 sequence is CASSGFLRQGGEKLFF. The CDR3, as DNA: TGTGCCAGCAGTGGATTCTTGAGACAGGGCGGTGAAAAACTGTTTTTT.

V gene TRBV12-5 combines with J gene TRBJ1-1; D remains unclear. Trimming removed 4 bases from V and 1 base from J, with 10 bases in between. Per the germline V gene, CDR1 is LGHNT and CDR2 is FRNRAP. The CDR3 extends over 14 amino acids. CDR3 sequence (DNA): TGTGCTAGTGGTTCCAGTGTAACGAACACTGAAGCTTTCTTT. Protein product: CASGSSVTNTEAFF.

The chain is built from TRBV24-1 and TRBJ2-3; 8 nucleotides match TRBD1. Germline CDR1 is KGHDR and CDR2 is SFDVKD. J gave up 3 bases and V 3 bases, and 7 bases lay outside the gene matches. The CDR3 sequence is 16 residues long. CDR3 DNA: TGTGCCACCAGTGATCCCAACAGGGGGTTGACAGATACGCAGTATTTT. This sequence encodes CATSDPNRGLTDTQYF.

The chain carries TRBV19 and TRBJ1-2; 7 nucleotides match TRBD1. Germline assignment: CDR1 LNHDA and CDR2 SQIVND (reference sequence). The CDR3 extends over 13 amino acids. V trimming: 5 bases; J trimming: 4 bases; junction bases outside the gene matches: 4. CDR3: CASSPGQFYGYTF. The DNA of the CDR3 is TGTGCCAGTAGTCCGGGACAGTTCTATGGCTACACCTTC.